This T cell receptor (beta chain) was documented in a study of control samples from healthy donors and cancer patients. The V end was cut by 5 bases, the J end by 0 bases, with 10 bases between. The CDR3 is 14 residues long. Germline CDR1 and CDR2: SGHTA and FQGNSA. Sequencing used immunoSEQ multiplex PCR; TCRdb keeps in-frame clones, though not all of them. The sample includes about 64,000 clones, more than 85% of them seen just once. Sequencing input: PBMCs. This rearrangement joins TRBV7-2 to TRBJ1-1; perhaps TRBD1 as D (5 bases). The TCR was taken from a man aged 35 to 55 with colorectal cancer. CDR3 DNA: TGTGCCAGCAGCCTGGGACCGGTGAACACTGAAGCTTTCTTT. Its translation is CASSLGPVNTEAFF.